This entry describes one T cell receptor beta chain. This sample is drawn from a study of shared clonotypes between healthy human individuals. Looked up from germline, CDR1 is MNHEY and CDR2 is SMNVEV (reference sequence). The CDR3 has 17 amino acids. Germline trimming cut 2 bases from V and 2 bases from J; bases unmatched to any gene: 7. Profiled with immunoSEQ multiplex PCR; TCRdb holds only in-frame clones, not every one. The sample has about 2.4 million clones, approximately 93% seen once. The clonotype originates from a man aged 18 to 30 in good health. Some clones in this sample may be carry-over from other donors' samples. The chain carries TRBV27 and TRBJ2-3; 10 bases fit TRBD2. The sample taken for sequencing was naive CD4+ T cells from PBMCs. Subset indicated: CD45RA+ positively selected. CDR3 amino acids: CASSLGGSGRITDTQYF. CDR3 nucleotides: TGTGCCAGCAGTTTAGGGGGTAGCGGGAGGATCACAGATACGCAGTATTTT.